The clone carrying this T cell receptor beta chain was found many times. Its target is not known. RNA transcripts served as template for amplifying TCR beta CDR3 sequences. An opening RT-PCR round employed HTBI primers and preceded a second-round multiplex PCR. TCRdb passed the multiplex PCR reads through MiXCR, listing each CDR3 protein once. Seen here are about 370,000 distinct CDR3 sequences, about a sixth observed once, and the top ten hold 2% to 3%. The data were taken from a study of Graves' ophthalmopathy and Graves' hyperthyroidism. Looking at the study overall: The authors collected peripheral blood at initial diagnosis, before any treatment. General study results and limits: Blood samples also showed most expanded thyroid clonotypes exceeding 0.001 frequency.

Lactation, pregnancy, uncontrolled infections and other autoimmune diseases were all grounds for excluding patients. Source material: peripheral blood. This receptor was obtained from an adult woman with stable Graves' hyperthyroidism.

The CDR3 nucleotides read TGTGCCAGTAGTATTCCGCAGGGGACGAACACTGAAGCTTTCTTT. Its translation is CASSIPQGTNTEAFF. The V and J genes are TRBV19 and TRBJ1-1; D is perhaps TRBD1 (6 bases). Between the trimmed V and J ends, which lost 3 bases and 1 base, there was a span of 12 bases. The CDR3 loop spans 15 amino acids. In germline, CDR1 is LNHDA, CDR2 SQIVND (reference sequence).